This T cell receptor beta chain emerged from a study of Graves' ophthalmopathy and Graves' hyperthyroidism. This clonotype came up a few times. The antigen is not known. From fresh peripheral blood, approximately 10 ml in volume, the PBMCs were obtained. For repertoire sequencing, the TCR beta CDR3 regions were amplified from RNA transcripts. In the first round, RT-PCR was carried out with HTBI primers, and a multiplex PCR formed the second round. TCRdb passed the multiplex PCR reads through MiXCR, listing each CDR3 protein once. The sample carries about 640,000 distinct CDR3 sequences, approximately 39% recorded once. The germline V gene encodes CDR1 SGHNT and CDR2 YYREEE (reference sequence). Trimming left V 3 bases short and J 4 bases short, with 16 bases between. The CDR3 length is 15 residues. Study-wide results and limits: Blood also held most thyroid clonotypes expanded above 0.001 frequency.

Source material: peripheral blood. This clonotype was obtained from an adult man with Graves' ophthalmopathy. This chain connects TRBV5-4 to TRBJ1-1; a possible D gene is TRBD1 (5 bases). The CDR3 reads CASSWRGTGGTEAFF. In DNA form, the CDR3 reads TGTGCCAGCAGCTGGAGAGGGACGGGCGGCACTGAAGCTTTCTTT.